This T cell receptor beta chain was identified during a study of blood T cell repertoires in COVID-19 (dated by TCRdb to between 2020 and 2021). Some background on the complete study: Samples from collaborators originated in the United States, Italy and Spain and spanned both the acute and convalescent phases of COVID-19. The material from the prospective study consisted of cDNA or gDNA derived from T cells, B-cell-depleted T cells, or PBMCs. Deeply sampled blood TCRbeta repertoires from subjects exposed to, actively infected with, or recovered from COVID-19 were included in the dataset. The repertoires were made available in a free public database intended to serve as a resource for research on the immune response to SARS-CoV-2. The samples were drawn from the first 160 participants of the ongoing ImmuneRACE study and from under 1,500 subjects provided by 6 global collaborators. A de-identified subject ID, COVID-19 status, age in years and sex were almost always included in the sample metadata. Where available, HLA class I and class II types were taken from metadata supplied by the sample provider and were not determined by assay-based typing.

The immunoSEQ Assay, a bias-controlled multiplex PCR, was used to amplify TCRbeta CDR3 regions from genomic DNA. In the paper's pipeline: Within the assay, amplification of reference gene primers was used to estimate how many nucleated cells each sample contained. Sequence reads were collapsed and filtered to measure the absolute abundance of every unique TCRbeta CDR3 rearrangement. For each sample, productive Simpson clonality was calculated by taking the square root of Simpson's diversity index across productive rearrangements. What TCRdb holds here is the immuneACCESS table cut down to in-frame rearrangements. Part of the clones is not present; checked against another copy, under half of the missing clones reflect an unresolved V gene, and the others are unexplained. V, J and clone size reflect that table, while D and trimming were determined from the DNA. This sample has tens of thousands of clones in its table, and about 93% of those were observed once. The ten top clones hold about 6% of the sample.

What the work shows at the level of the full study, not this receptor alone: The amount of clinical and demographic metadata varied by source and participant and was provided uncurated.

Each collaborating institution followed its own protocols to collect whole blood in K2EDTA tubes. For TCRbeta analysis, collaborators shipped samples in one of three forms: frozen whole blood, isolated PBMCs, or DNA extracted from either of those sample types. Of note for this clone: There is no known antigen for this receptor. The record has no base qualities; no much larger clone is one base away.

The TCR comes from a human donor in a cohort sampled during active COVID-19. Input material: peripheral blood.

The DNA reads TGTGCCAGCAGTGGTAGCGGATCCACAGATACGCAGTATTTT. It encodes CASSGSGSTDTQYF. Rearrangement joined TRBV9 to TRBJ2-3; a tentative D match to TRBD2 spans 6 bases. CDR1 and CDR2 are read off the germline V gene as SGDLS and YYNGEE. The V and J ends are trimmed by 5 bases and 2 bases, leaving 12 bases between them. The CDR3 sequence holds 14 residues, the cysteine and phenylalanine included. Just CDR3 DNA is preserved here, 42 bases in frame from base 1.